This TCR beta chain was observed in a study of T cells in Graves' hyperthyroidism and ophthalmopathy. The CDR3 regions of TCR beta were amplified from RNA transcripts. HTBI primers were used for first-round RT-PCR of the TCR CDR3. TCRdb fed the multiplex PCR reads into MiXCR, producing one record per CDR3 protein. The table lists approximately 640,000 distinct CDR3 sequences, about 45% of them singletons. Trimming took off 3 bases at V and 9 bases at J, with 5 bases between the two ends. This CDR3 contains 10 residues. Germline V gene sequence: CDR1 MNHNS, CDR2 SASEGT. A single count supports this clonotype.

The source is an adult man with Graves' disease, either hyperthyroidism or ophthalmopathy (not recorded which). The sequenced material came from peripheral blood or thyroid tissue (not recorded which). The chain couples TRBV6-1 to TRBJ2-5; unclear D gene. CDR3 loop: CASSDEAQYF. In DNA, the CDR3 is TGTGCCAGCAGTGACGAGGCCCAGTACTTC.